A single sample gave rise to the 24 T cell receptor beta chains below, sequenced in a study of metastatic and nonmetastatic thyroid tumors. TCRdb re-clonotyped the PCR reads through MiXCR. The sample comprises tens of thousands of clones, less than 50% of which are singletons, and roughly a quarter rests with the top ten. All patients were untreated before thyroid surgery. The sequencing input was tumor tissue. These receptors came from a male donor with papillary thyroid cancer or a benign thyroid nodule (not recorded which). Some clones in this sample may be carry-over from other donors' samples.

The DNA for the CDR3 is TGTGCCAGCAGTTTACTGACTAGCGGATCTTACGAGCAGTACTTC. Its protein product is CASSLLTSGSYEQYF. The chain combines TRBV12-3 or TRBV12-4 with TRBJ2-7; 9 bases match TRBD2. The J segment lost 4 bases and the V segment lost 2 bases, leaving 6 bases of the junction unmatched. CDR3 length: 15 amino acids.

V gene TRBV15 combines with J gene TRBJ1-2; D is unclear. The germline V and J ends were trimmed by 0 bases and 3 bases, with 14 bases remaining between them. This CDR3 is 16 amino acids long. CDR1 is LNHNV and CDR2 is YYDKDF in the germline V gene (reference sequence). This chain's CDR3 is CATSRDRIGNHYGYTF. In DNA, the CDR3 is TGTGCCACCAGCAGAGACCGGATCGGCAATCACTATGGCTACACCTTC.

V and J are TRBV20-1 and TRBJ2-1; 8 nucleotides line up with TRBD2. With 0 bases clipped from V and 4 bases from J, the junction kept 8 bases outside the gene matches. The germline V gene encodes CDR1 DFQATT and CDR2 SNEGSKA (reference sequence). This CDR3 is built from 16 residues. The CDR3 sequence: CSARDLSGSQYNEQFF. CDR3 DNA: TGCAGTGCTAGAGATCTAAGCGGGAGCCAGTACAATGAGCAGTTCTTC.

This clone was seen a few times. The V gene is TRBV24-1, the J gene TRBJ2-3, with TRBD2 as a possible D gene (6 bases). V dropped 6 bases and J dropped 8 bases, with 17 bases sitting between them. The CDR3 has 14 amino acids. CDR1 is KGHDR, CDR2 SFDVKD, per germline. For the CDR3, the DNA is TGTGCCACCAGTTCCCCTAGCGAGGCGGCTACGCAGTATTTT. Amino acid sequence: CATSSPSEAATQYF.

V and J are TRBV9 and TRBJ1-2; TRBD1 matches at 7 bases. The CDR3 has 14 residues. Germline lookup yields CDR1 SGDLS and CDR2 YYNGEE. The V segment lost 3 bases and the J segment 4 bases; nucleotides outside the gene matches: 6. In nucleotides, the CDR3 is TGTGCCAGCAGCGCCCCGGGACAGCTCTATGGCTACACCTTC. It specifies CASSAPGQLYGYTF.

J is TRBJ2-3 and V is TRBV5-1; D gene ambiguous. The CDR3 is made up of 16 amino acids. V was trimmed by 0 bases and J by 6 bases, leaving 17 bases between them. Per germline, CDR1 SGHRS and CDR2 YFSETQ. In DNA form, the CDR3 reads TGCGCCAGCAGCTTGGAGCAAGCTTCTAGATCTGATACGCAGTATTTT. Translated: CASSLEQASRSDTQYF.

This clone was counted between two and nine times. The chain combines TRBV20-1 with TRBJ2-7, with D tentatively TRBD1 or TRBD2 (6 bases each). The germline CDR1 and CDR2 sequences are DFQATT and SNEGSKA (reference sequence). The CDR3 has 15 residues. V lost 0 bases to trimming and J lost 7 bases, with 19 bases between them. CDR3 sequence (DNA): TGCAGTGCTAGAGAAACGGGGGCAGGCCCGGCGGAGCAGTACTTC. Translated, it gives CSARETGAGPAEQYF.

This clone has only a few counts. This rearrangement joins TRBV18 to TRBJ2-7, with TRBD1 as a possible D gene (8 bases). The V end lost 2 bases, the J end lost 5 bases, and 16 bases lay between the germline ends. This CDR3 contains 15 residues. CDR1 and CDR2 (germline): KGHSH, LQKENI. CDR3 DNA sequence: TGTGCCAGCTCACCAAGCGGGACAGGTGGGAACGAGCAGTACTTC. Translation: CASSPSGTGGNEQYF.

The chain uses TRBV6-2 or TRBV6-3 and TRBJ1-2, with 7 nucleotides matching TRBD1. V gave up 2 bases and J gave up 0 bases; unmatched junction bases: 3. Germline V lookup: CDR1 MNHEY, CDR2 SVGEGT. The CDR3 totals 15 residues. The CDR3 sequence is CASSYPGQTNYGYTF. Written as DNA, the CDR3 is TGTGCCAGCAGTTACCCGGGACAGACTAACTATGGCTACACCTTC.

The rearrangement uses TRBV20-1 and TRBJ2-1; D perhaps matches TRBD2 (5 bases). CDR1 is DFQATT and CDR2 is SNEGSKA in the germline V gene (reference sequence). The V end was cut by 5 bases, the J end by 6 bases, with 23 bases between. The CDR3 runs 16 residues. The CDR3 loop is CSAPKSGGPYSNEQFF. CDR3 bases: TGCAGTGCTCCCAAGAGTGGCGGGCCATATTCCAATGAGCAGTTCTTC.

This rearrangement joins TRBV20-1 to TRBJ2-3; 8 bases fit TRBD2. The V segment lost 3 bases and the J segment 6 bases; nucleotides outside the gene matches: 5. The V gene's germline CDR1 is DFQATT and CDR2 SNEGSKA (reference sequence). This CDR3 has 13 residues. CDR3 in DNA: TGCAGTGCTAGGCGGGGGGCATCCGATACGCAGTATTTT. Its protein product is CSARRGASDTQYF.

The chain links TRBV11-3 to TRBJ1-1; TRBD1 matches at 8 bases. V dropped 5 bases and J dropped 8; count of bases not matched to a gene: 13. Germline CDR1 reads SGHNT; CDR2 reads YENEEA. The CDR3 consists of 15 residues. Written as DNA, the CDR3 is TGTGCCAGCAGCCCCCAGGACAGGGTCGGTGACGAAGCTTTCTTT. Its protein product is CASSPQDRVGDEAFF.

In its sample, this clone was seen a few times. The chain joins TRBV27 to TRBJ2-7; a weak D match, TRBD1 (5 bases). V was clipped by 3 bases and J by 2 bases, with 11 bases between them. The CDR3 is 14 amino acids. The V gene's germline CDR1 is MNHEY and CDR2 SMNVEV (reference sequence). CDR3: CASSFTGVTYEQYF. The CDR3 region has the DNA TGTGCCAGCAGTTTCACAGGAGTTACCTACGAGCAGTACTTC.

The V gene is TRBV6-2 or TRBV6-3, the J gene TRBJ2-7, with 10 bases aligning to TRBD2. This CDR3 region has 15 residues. Germline CDR1 reads MNHEY; CDR2 reads SVGEGT. J gave up 5 bases and V 2 bases, and 6 bases lay outside the gene matches. The CDR3 here is CASSYILAGVDEQYF. CDR3 in DNA: TGTGCCAGCAGTTACATCCTAGCGGGAGTCGACGAGCAGTACTTC.

The chain combines TRBV19 with TRBJ1-5; D possibly corresponds to TRBD1 (6 bases). CDR3 length equals 15 residues. The V end lost 6 bases, the J end lost 0 bases, and 12 bases lay between the germline ends. Per the germline V gene, CDR1 is LNHDA and CDR2 is SQIVND (reference sequence). The CDR3 DNA is TGTGCCAGTAGCATTGGACAGCCTAGCAATCAGCCCCAGCATTTT. Protein: CASSIGQPSNQPQHF.

By sample fraction, this clone is medium-sized (0.01 to 0.1%). The chain has TRBV7-9 and TRBJ2-2; 7 positions agree with TRBD2. V lost 3 bases and J lost 4; bases outside the gene matches: 5. Germline lookup yields CDR1 SEHNR and CDR2 FQNEAQ (reference sequence). The CDR3 loop spans 15 amino acids. CDR3 sequence: CASSLGGYGTGELFF. For the CDR3, the DNA is TGTGCCAGCAGCTTGGGGGGGTATGGCACCGGGGAGCTGTTTTTT.

V is TRBV11-2 and J is TRBJ2-3, with D uncertain. With 5 bases removed from V and 3 bases from J, the gap between germline ends came to 15 bases. The germline CDR1 and CDR2 sequences are SGHAT and FQNNGV. There are 15 residues in the CDR3. CDR3 residues: CASSLIAVETDTQYF. CDR3 nucleotide sequence: TGTGCCAGCAGCCTGATTGCGGTGGAAACAGATACGCAGTATTTT.

The chain couples TRBV6-1 to TRBJ2-5; TRBD1 might be the D (5 bases). This CDR3 has 12 amino acids. With 7 bases removed from V and 2 bases from J, the gap between germline ends came to 8 bases. In germline, CDR1 is MNHNS, CDR2 SASEGT. CDR3 in amino acids: CASTTGQETQYF. For the CDR3, the DNA is TGTGCCAGCACCACAGGTCAAGAGACCCAGTACTTC.

The chain has TRBV11-2 and TRBJ2-1, with 7 bases identical to TRBD2. The CDR3 length is 15 residues. CDR1 and CDR2 from the germline V gene are SGHAT and FQNNGV. Trimming cost V 11 bases and J 0 bases; bases outside gene matches: 10. CDR3 coding DNA: TGTGCCGTCCCCCGCGGCGGGAGCTCCTACAATGAGCAGTTCTTC. Translation: CAVPRGGSSYNEQFF.

This clone appeared a few times. V is TRBV5-6 and J is TRBJ2-1; 11 positions match TRBD2. CDR3 length: 13 amino acids. Trimming cost V 4 bases and J 16 bases; bases outside gene matches: 10. Germline lookup yields CDR1 SGHDT and CDR2 YYEEEE. The CDR3 loop reads CASSRILAGVSFF. CDR3 nucleotide sequence: TGTGCCAGCAGCCGAATACTAGCGGGAGTTTCTTTCTTC.

In regard to this clone: Germline and junction disagree at one end, which may indicate a read error. V is TRBV30 and J is TRBJ1-1; tentative D call: TRBD1 (5 bases). The CDR3 extends over 12 amino acids. The germline V gene encodes CDR1 GTSNPN and CDR2 SVGIG (reference sequence). CDR3 in amino acids: CAWSVGGSEALF. CDR3 nucleotide sequence: TGTGCCTGGAGTGTGGGGGGGTCTGAAGCTCTCTTT.

V usage is TRBV12-3 or TRBV12-4 and J usage is TRBJ2-7; D perhaps matches TRBD1 (6 bases). The CDR3 is 14 residues long. V shed 6 bases and J shed 0 bases, with 12 bases lying between them. The CDR3 loop reads CASRKGTISYEQYF. CDR3 coding DNA: TGTGCCAGCAGGAAAGGGACAATCTCCTACGAGCAGTACTTC.

This clone was seen a few times. The rearrangement uses TRBV12-3 or TRBV12-4 and TRBJ1-1; D is possibly TRBD1 (6 bases). The CDR3 loop spans 14 amino acids. The V end lost 7 bases, the J end lost 6 bases, and 18 bases lay between the germline ends. CDR3 nucleotide sequence: TGTGCCAGCACCCTGGACAGTTTTGACGCTGAAGCTTTCTTT. Amino acid sequence: CASTLDSFDAEAFF.

In DNA, the CDR3 is TGTGCCAGCAGTTTGAAGGGGAAAAGGGCCGGGGAGCTGTTTTTT. It specifies CASSLKGKRAGELFF. This sequence joins TRBV28 and TRBJ2-2; D is perhaps TRBD1 (5 bases). Trimming removed 3 bases at V and 6 bases at J, with 14 bases between. This CDR3 has 15 amino acids. Germline V gives CDR1 MDHEN, CDR2 SYDVKM. Combining the CDR3 with reference TRBV28 and TRBJ2-2 gives the whole variable domain DVKVTQSSRYLVKRTGEKVFLECVQDMDHENMFWYRQDPGLGLRLIYFSYDVKMKEKGDIPEGYSVSREKKERFSLILESASTNQTSMYLCASSLKGKRAGELFFGEGSRLTVL.